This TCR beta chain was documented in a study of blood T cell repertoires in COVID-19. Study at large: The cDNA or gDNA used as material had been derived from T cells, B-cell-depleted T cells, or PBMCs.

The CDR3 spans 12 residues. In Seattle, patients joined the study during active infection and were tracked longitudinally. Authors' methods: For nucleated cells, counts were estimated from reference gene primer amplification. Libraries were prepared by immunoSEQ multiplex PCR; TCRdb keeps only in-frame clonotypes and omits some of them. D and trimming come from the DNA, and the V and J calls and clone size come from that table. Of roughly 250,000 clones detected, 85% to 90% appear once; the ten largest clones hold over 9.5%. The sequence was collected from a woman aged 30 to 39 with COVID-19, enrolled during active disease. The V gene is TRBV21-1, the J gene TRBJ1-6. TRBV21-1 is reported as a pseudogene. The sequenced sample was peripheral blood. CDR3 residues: CASRGGNSPLHF. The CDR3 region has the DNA TGTGCCAGCCGAGGCGGTAATTCACCCCTCCACTTT.